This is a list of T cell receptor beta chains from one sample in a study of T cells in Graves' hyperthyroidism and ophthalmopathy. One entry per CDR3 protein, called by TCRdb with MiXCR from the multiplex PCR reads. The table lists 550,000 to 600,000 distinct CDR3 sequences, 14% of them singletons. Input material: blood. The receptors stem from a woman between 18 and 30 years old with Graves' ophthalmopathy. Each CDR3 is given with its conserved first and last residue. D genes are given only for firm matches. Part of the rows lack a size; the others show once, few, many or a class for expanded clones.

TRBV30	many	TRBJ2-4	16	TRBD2	TGTGCCTGGAGTAGGGCTAGCGGTCTAGCCAAAAACATTCAGTACTTC	CAWSRASGLAKNIQYF
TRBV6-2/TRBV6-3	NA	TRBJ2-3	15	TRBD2	TGTGCCAGCAGTTCGACTAGCCTTTTCACAGATACGCAGTATTTT	CASSSTSLFTDTQYF
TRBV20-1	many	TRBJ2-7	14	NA	TGCAGTGCTAGCTGGGCAGGGGAGATTTACGAGCAGTACTTC	CSASWAGEIYEQYF
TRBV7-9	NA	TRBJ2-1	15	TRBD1	TGTGCCAGCAGCTCGGGGACAGGAAAGGACAATGAGCAGTTCTTC	CASSSGTGKDNEQFF
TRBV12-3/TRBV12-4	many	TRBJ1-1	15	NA	TGTGCCAGCAGTTTATCGGGAGGGTGGTTTCAGGGAGCTTTCTTT	CASSLSGGWFQGAFF
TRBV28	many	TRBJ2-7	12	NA	TGTGCCAGCAGTACCCTAGCGCCCGAGCAGTACTTC	CASSTLAPEQYF
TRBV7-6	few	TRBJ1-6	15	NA	TGTGCCAGCAGCCCCCAGGGACGGGGAAATTCACCCCTCCACTTT	CASSPQGRGNSPLHF
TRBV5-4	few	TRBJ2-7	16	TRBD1	TGTGCCAGCAGAAGTGCGCCGGGACAGGGCCCCTACGAGCAGTACTTC	CASRSAPGQGPYEQYF
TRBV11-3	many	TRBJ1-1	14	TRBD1	TGTGCCAGCAGCTTCAGGGGGGTAGGGACTGAAGCTTTCTTT	CASSFRGVGTEAFF
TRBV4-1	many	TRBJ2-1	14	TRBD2	TGCGCCAGCCGGGGACTAGCGGGGTACAATGAGCAGTTCTTC	CASRGLAGYNEQFF
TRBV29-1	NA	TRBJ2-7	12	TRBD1	TGCAGCGTTGGGACAGGGGAAACCGAGCAGTACTTC	CSVGTGETEQYF
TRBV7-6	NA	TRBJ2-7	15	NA	TGTGCCAGCAGCTTACGTAGCGATCAAGGGCGCGAGCAGTACTTC	CASSLRSDQGREQYF
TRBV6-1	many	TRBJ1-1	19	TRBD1	TGTGCCAGCAGTGAAGCGCTTTTGGGGGACAGGGGGCAGGACACTGAAGCTTTCTTT	CASSEALLGDRGQDTEAFF
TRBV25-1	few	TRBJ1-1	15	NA	TGTGCCAGCAGTGAATTTGATTGGGTTGACACTGAAGCTTTCTTT	CASSEFDWVDTEAFF
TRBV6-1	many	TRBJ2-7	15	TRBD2	TGTGCCAGCAGTCTGCAAGGCGGGGGATCCTACGAGCAGTACTTC	CASSLQGGGSYEQYF
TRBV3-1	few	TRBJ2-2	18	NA	TGTGCCAGCAGCCGGTTGATGGAAAGAGGGTTGAACACCGGGGAGCTGTTTTTT	CASSRLMERGLNTGELFF
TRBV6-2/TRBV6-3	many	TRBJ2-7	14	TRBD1	TGTGCCAGCAGTGGGGACAGGTACTTCTACGAGCAGTACTTC	CASSGDRYFYEQYF
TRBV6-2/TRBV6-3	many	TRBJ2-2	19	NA	NA	CASSSRGGAVFWRRTELFF
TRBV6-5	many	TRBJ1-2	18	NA	TGTGCCAGCAGTTACTCGAGACGGTGGGGTCCGGGAGGGTATGGCTACACCTTC	CASSYSRRWGPGGYGYTF
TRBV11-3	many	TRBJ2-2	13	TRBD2	TGTGCCAGCAGCTCTAGCGGCACCGGGGAGCTGTTTTTT	CASSSSGTGELFF
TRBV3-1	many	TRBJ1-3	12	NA	TGTGCCAGCAGCCAAGGGGGAAACACCATATATTTT	CASSQGGNTIYF
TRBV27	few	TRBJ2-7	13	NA	TGTGCCAGCAGACGGACCCACTTGGTAGAGCAGTACTTC	CASRRTHLVEQYF
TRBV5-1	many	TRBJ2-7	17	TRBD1	TGCGCCAGCAGCCTGCGGACAGGGCCATTCCCTACCTACGAGCAGTACTTC	CASSLRTGPFPTYEQYF
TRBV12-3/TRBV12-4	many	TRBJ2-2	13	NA	TGTGCCAGCAGCAGTTGGAGCACCGGGGAGCTGTTTTTT	CASSSWSTGELFF
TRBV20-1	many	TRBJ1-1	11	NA	TGCAGTGCTAGAGTGGGCTCCGAAGCTTTCTTT	CSARVGSEAFF
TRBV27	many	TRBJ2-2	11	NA	TGTGCCAGCAGTGACAGGACGGGGCTGTTTTTT	CASSDRTGLFF
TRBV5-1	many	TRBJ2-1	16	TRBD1	TGCGCCAGCAGCCCAATGGCGGGGACAGGGGGCAATGAGCAGTTCTTC	CASSPMAGTGGNEQFF
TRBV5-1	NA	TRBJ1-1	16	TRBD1	TGCGCCAGCAGCCGGAAGGTGGACAGGAGGGGCACTGAAGCTTTCTTT	CASSRKVDRRGTEAFF